This entry lists 27 T cell receptor beta chains sequenced from one sample in a study of long-term antiretroviral therapy in people with HIV. It was version v3.0 of the immunoSEQ assay that was run at survey level. Sequencing used immunoSEQ multiplex PCR; TCRdb keeps in-frame clones, though not all of them. This sample has 25,000 to 35,000 clones, with about three quarters found just once. The material was unsorted PBMCs, obtained 3.1 years after starting antiretroviral therapy. These receptor sequences come from a woman between 50 and 59 years old with HIV.

The CDR3 nucleotides are TGTGCCATCAGTGGCGCCGTTCCCCTAGGGGATTCACCCCTCCACTTT. This codes for CAISGAVPLGDSPLHF. The V call is TRBV10-3, the J call TRBJ1-6; a possible D gene is TRBD1 (5 bases). CDR1 is ENHRY, CDR2 SYGVKD, per germline. There are 16 residues in the CDR3. V was pared by 4 bases and J by 8 bases, with 18 bases between.

The chain has TRBV5-1 and TRBJ2-2, with 11 nucleotides matching TRBD2. J lost 13 bases, V lost 3 bases, and 11 bases had no gene match. The CDR3 length is 15 residues. CDR1 is SGHRS and CDR2 is YFSETQ in the germline V gene. DNA for the CDR3: TGCGCCAGCAGCTCGACTAGCGGGGTCTCCCAGGGGCTGTTTTTT. Encoded protein: CASSSTSGVSQGLFF.

The V and J genes are TRBV7-6 and TRBJ2-2; 9 nucleotides align to TRBD1. The CDR3 runs to 16 residues. J gave up 7 bases and V 5 bases, and 11 bases lay outside the gene matches. CDR1 and CDR2 (germline): SGHVS, FNYEAQ. Here the CDR3 DNA reads TGTGCCAGCAGCCCACCGGGACAGGGATTTAGCGGGGAGCTGTTTTTT. Translation gives CASSPPGQGFSGELFF.

The chain employs TRBV6-5 and TRBJ1-4; 7 bases align to TRBD1. The J segment lost 10 bases and the V segment lost 0 bases, leaving 5 bases of the junction unmatched. Looked up from germline, CDR1 is MNHEY and CDR2 is SVGAGI. The CDR3 sequence is 14 residues long. In DNA form, the CDR3 reads TGTGCCAGCAGTTACTCAGGGGGCGAGGGAAAACTGTTTTTT. Translated, it gives CASSYSGGEGKLFF.

The chain combines TRBV30 with TRBJ1-2; D call uncertain. The length of the CDR3 is 17 residues. Germline V gives CDR1 GTSNPN, CDR2 SVGIG (reference sequence). With 2 bases removed from V and 6 bases from J, the gap between germline ends came to 25 bases. The DNA of the CDR3 is TGTGCCTGGAGTCTCGGCGTTGCTAGGACGGAGGGTAATGGCTACACCTTC. It yields the protein CAWSLGVARTEGNGYTF.

This chain uses TRBV5-6 with TRBJ2-5; possible D gene TRBD1, 6 bases. CDR3 length: 13 residues. The germline gives CDR1 SGHDT, CDR2 YYEEEE. The V and J ends lost 3 bases and 4 bases respectively, with 10 bases between them. The CDR3 sequence: CASSYGQPETQYF. Here the CDR3 DNA reads TGTGCCAGCAGCTACGGACAGCCAGAGACCCAGTACTTC.

V gene TRBV9 combines with J gene TRBJ2-7; D may correspond to TRBD1 or TRBD2 (5 bases each). Germline CDR1 and CDR2: SGDLS and YYNGEE. CDR3 length equals 14 residues. The V end lost 2 bases, the J end lost 1 base, and 10 bases lay between the germline ends. Written as DNA, the CDR3 is TGTGCCAGCAGCGTGGGGGATGGTTCCTACGAGCAGTACTTC. Protein: CASSVGDGSYEQYF.

V usage is TRBV29-1 and J usage is TRBJ1-1; D possibly corresponds to TRBD1 (5 bases). Germline V gene lookup returns CDR1 SQVTM and CDR2 ANQGSEA. V lost 1 base, J lost 4 bases, and 10 bases lay in between. There are 13 residues in the CDR3. The DNA of the CDR3 is TGCAGCGTTGAAGGGGGCTTATTCACTGAAGCTTTCTTT. This translates into CSVEGGLFTEAFF.

The V gene is TRBV18, the J gene TRBJ2-4, with D uncertain. Germline assignment: CDR1 KGHSH and CDR2 LQKENI. The CDR3 length is 15 residues. V lost 4 bases, J lost 0 bases, and 10 bases lay in between. The CDR3 bases are TGTGCCAGCTCACTCCTCGAGGCAGCCAAAAACATTCAGTACTTC. It is translated as CASSLLEAAKNIQYF. Variable domain in full (rest from reference TRBV18 and TRBJ2-4): NAGVMQNPRHLVRRRGQEARLRCSPMKGHSHVYWYRQLPEEGLKFMVYLQKENIIDESGMPKERFSAEFPKEGPSILRIQQVVRGDSAAYFCASSLLEAAKNIQYFGAGTRLSVL.

The V call is TRBV4-1, the J call TRBJ1-5; perhaps TRBD1 as D (6 bases). The CDR3 covers 13 residues. Germline V gives CDR1 MGHRA, CDR2 YSYEKL. The V and J ends lost 1 base and 5 bases respectively, with 6 bases between them. CDR3 loop: CASSQGTDQPQHF. For the CDR3, the DNA is TGCGCCAGCAGCCAAGGGACAGATCAGCCCCAGCATTTT.

The chain employs TRBV5-1 and TRBJ2-3; 10 bases match TRBD2. Trimming took 6 bases from V and 5 from J; bases not matched to a gene: 9. This CDR3 contains 15 residues. Looked up from germline, CDR1 is SGHRS and CDR2 is YFSETQ. This CDR3 is CASTQRGGREDTQYF. In DNA, the CDR3 is TGCGCCAGCACACAGCGGGGGGGCCGTGAAGATACGCAGTATTTT.

The chain has TRBV6-5 and TRBJ1-6; D is unresolved. The germline V gene has CDR1 MNHEY and CDR2 SVGAGI. V lost 2 bases and J 5 bases, leaving 7 bases between the germline ends. This CDR3 has 14 residues. The CDR3 region is CASSYGLNNSPLHF. The CDR3, as DNA: TGTGCCAGCAGTTACGGACTTAATAATTCACCCCTCCACTTT.

This clone showed up just a few times. The chain links TRBV10-3 to TRBJ2-7; TRBD1 might be the D (6 bases). Trimming stripped 8 bases from V and 7 bases from J, with 15 bases between. There are 12 residues in the CDR3. CDR1 and CDR2 from the germline V gene are ENHRY and SYGVKD. CDR3 bases: TGTGCCATCCAGCAGGGGTCTGGTGAGCAGTACTTC. Amino acid sequence: CAIQQGSGEQYF.

The rearrangement links TRBV7-3 to TRBJ2-5; 7 nucleotides match TRBD2. Germline V lookup: CDR1 SGHTA, CDR2 FQGTGA. After removal of 5 bases from V and 4 bases from J, the junction contained 7 bases not matched to a gene. The CDR3 is 14 amino acids. CDR3: CASSPTGRGETQYF. DNA of the CDR3: TGTGCCAGCAGCCCTACGGGGAGGGGAGAGACCCAGTACTTC. The whole variable domain, filled in from reference TRBV7-3 and TRBJ2-5, reads GAGVSQTPSNKVTEKGKYVELRCDPISGHTALYWYRQSLGQGPEFLIYFQGTGAADDSGLPNDRFFAVRPEGSVSTLKIQRTERGDSAVYLCASSPTGRGETQYFGPGTRLLVL.

The V call is TRBV5-1, the J call TRBJ1-4, with 8 nucleotides matching TRBD1. This CDR3 has 18 residues. The junction had 13 bases not matched to a gene; V was cut back by 1 base and J by 5 bases. The germline gives CDR1 SGHRS, CDR2 YFSETQ. This CDR3 is CASSLWGQGALVNEKLFF. As DNA, the CDR3 is TGCGCCAGCAGCTTGTGGGGGCAGGGGGCTCTGGTCAATGAAAAACTGTTTTTT. The whole variable domain, remainder taken from reference TRBV5-1 and TRBJ1-4, is KAGVTQTPRYLIKTRGQQVTLSCSPISGHRSVSWYQQTPGQGLQFLFEYFSETQRNKGNFPGRFSGRQFSNSRSEMNVSTLELGDSALYLCASSLWGQGALVNEKLFFGSGTQLSVL.

V and J are TRBV10-2 and TRBJ1-1; 8 bases are shared with TRBD1. CDR1 and CDR2 (germline): WSHSY, SAAADI. The CDR3 runs 14 residues. V lost 6 bases and J lost 1; bases outside the gene matches: 4. The CDR3 DNA reads TGCGCCAGCAGCGCAGGGGGCGGGAACACTGAAGCTTTCTTT. Translating gives CASSAGGGNTEAFF.

The chain recombines TRBV5-6 with TRBJ2-7, with TRBD2 matching over 11 bases. After removal of 1 base from V and 6 bases from J, the junction contained 9 bases not matched to a gene. This CDR3 has 16 amino acids. Germline V CDR1 and CDR2: SGHDT, YYEEEE. CDR3 sequence: CASSLRLAGYFGEQYF. The CDR3, as DNA: TGTGCCAGCAGCTTGAGACTAGCGGGATATTTTGGCGAGCAGTACTTC.

The V gene is TRBV4-1, the J gene TRBJ2-3; 11 bases match TRBD2. The CDR3 loop spans 16 amino acids. Per germline, CDR1 MGHRA and CDR2 YSYEKL. V trimming: 0 bases; J trimming: 6 bases; junction bases outside the gene matches: 5. This CDR3 is CASSQDSGGASDTQYF. The CDR3 DNA is TGCGCCAGCAGCCAAGATAGCGGGGGGGCTTCGGATACGCAGTATTTT.

The rearrangement uses TRBV11-2 and TRBJ1-5; TRBD1 matches 8 bases. The CDR3 spans 14 residues. Germline V CDR1 and CDR2: SGHAT, FQNNGV. J gave up 5 bases and V 2 bases, and 2 bases lay outside the gene matches. CDR3 region: CASSLTTGDQPQHF. CDR3 nucleotides: TGTGCCAGCAGCTTAACGACAGGGGATCAGCCCCAGCATTTT.

This chain uses TRBV7-2 with TRBJ1-6; TRBD1 matches at 8 bases. Germline assignment: CDR1 SGHTA and CDR2 FQGNSA. CDR3 length: 14 amino acids. Losses at the gene ends were 6 bases for V and 15 bases for J; bases not matched to a gene: 13. The CDR3 nucleotides read TGTGCCAGCAGTTATGGACAGGGTAGGGCGAGCCTCCACTTT. This codes for CASSYGQGRASLHF.

This chain links TRBV5-1 with TRBJ1-2; 11 nucleotides align to TRBD1. The CDR3 covers 16 residues. V was pared by 4 bases and J by 3 bases, with 8 bases of the junction left unmatched. Per the germline V gene, CDR1 is SGHRS and CDR2 is YFSETQ. The CDR3 is CASSPRTGGVDYGYTF. As DNA, the CDR3 is TGCGCCAGCAGCCCCCGGACAGGGGGCGTGGACTATGGCTACACCTTC.

By sample share, this clone is medium-sized (0.01 to 0.1%). The chain uses TRBV7-3 and TRBJ1-1, with a possible D match to TRBD1 (5 bases). V dropped 3 bases and J dropped 5 bases, with 13 bases sitting between them. CDR1 is SGHTA, CDR2 FQGTGA, per germline. CDR3 length: 14 residues. CDR3 DNA sequence: TGTGCCAGCAGCTTGGGCGGTGGGGGGACTGAAGCTTTCTTT. Its protein is CASSLGGGGTEAFF.

The DNA of the CDR3 is TGTGCCAGCAGTTTATACGGGGGGAGCTCCTATAATTCACCCCTCCACTTT. This codes for CASSLYGGSSYNSPLHF. The chain recombines TRBV27 with TRBJ1-6; D is possibly TRBD1 (5 bases). V shed 1 base and J shed 0 bases, with 10 bases lying between them. This CDR3 is built from 17 residues. Germline V lookup: CDR1 MNHEY, CDR2 SMNVEV (reference sequence).

This clone was recorded only once. The V call is TRBV23-1, the J call TRBJ1-1; D possibly corresponds to TRBD1 (5 bases). TRBV23-1 is annotated as an ORF whose role is uncertain. CDR3 length: 16 residues. V was clipped by 2 bases and J by 0 bases, with 13 bases between them. CDR3 nucleotide sequence: TGCGCCAGCAGTCAACTACCCCAGGGAGTGAACACTGAAGCTTTCTTT. This gives the protein CASSQLPQGVNTEAFF.

This clone was counted a single time. The chain links TRBV6-1 to TRBJ2-4; 7 nucleotides align to TRBD1. CDR3 length equals 14 residues. V lost 6 bases and J lost 1; bases outside the gene matches: 3. Germline V gene sequence: CDR1 MNHNS, CDR2 SASEGT. The CDR3 DNA follows: TGTGCCAGCAGGCTGACAGGGGCCAAAAACATTCAGTACTTC. It yields the protein CASRLTGAKNIQYF.

The rearrangement joins TRBV2 to TRBJ1-1; D perhaps matches TRBD1 (5 bases). V dropped 7 bases and J dropped 3 bases, with 15 bases sitting between them. The CDR3 runs 14 residues. Per germline, CDR1 SNHLY and CDR2 FYNNEI. CDR3 region: CASIKGEPYTEAFF. CDR3 sequence (DNA): TGTGCCAGCATCAAAGGGGAACCGTACACTGAAGCTTTCTTT.

The gene calls are TRBV6-1 and TRBJ2-5, with 7 bases aligning to TRBD1. CDR1 MNHNS and CDR2 SASEGT come from the germline V gene. V lost 0 bases, J lost 2 bases, and 9 bases stayed unmatched. This CDR3 region has 17 residues. The CDR3 reads CASSEARMDRKQETQYF. In DNA, the CDR3 is TGTGCCAGCAGTGAAGCCCGAATGGACAGGAAACAAGAGACCCAGTACTTC.